The 27 T cell receptor beta chains below all came from one sample that was sequenced in a study of blood T cells in healthy people across ages. PCR was performed a second time for about 6 to 11 cycles using a sample-barcoded 5' primer and a J-beta primer mix. TCRdb re-called the 5' RACE reads through MiXCR, storing one row per CDR3 protein. The data hold almost 800,000 distinct CDR3 sequences, with 58% observed a single time. The sample taken for sequencing was blood. The receptors come from a man aged 30 to 39 in good health.

The chain links TRBV7-2 to TRBJ2-7; no clear D. CDR1 SGHTA and CDR2 FQGNSA come from the germline V gene. The germline V and J ends were trimmed by 4 bases and 12 bases, with 16 bases remaining between them. The CDR3 is 12 residues long. DNA for the CDR3: TGTGCCAGCAGCTCCCCCGTCGAGCAGTCGTACTTC. As protein: CASSSPVEQSYF. The whole variable domain, remainder taken from reference TRBV7-2 and TRBJ2-7, is GAGVSQSPSNKVTEKGKDVELRCDPISGHTALYWYRQSLGQGLEFLIYFQGNSAPDKSGLPSDRFSAERTGGSVSTLTIQRTQQEDSAVYLCASSSPVEQSYFGPGTRLTVT.

CDR3 in amino acids: CASSENTGYTF. The CDR3 DNA sequence: TGTGCCAGCAGTGAAAACACCGGCTACACCTTC. The chain combines TRBV2 with TRBJ1-2; D gene uncertain. There are 11 residues in the CDR3. In germline, CDR1 is SNHLY, CDR2 FYNNEI. V was trimmed by 2 bases and J by 8 bases, leaving 6 bases between them.

There are a few counts of this clonotype. The chain joins TRBV12-3 or TRBV12-4 to TRBJ2-5, with a weak D call TRBD1 (5 bases). The CDR3 runs to 14 residues. V was cut by 6 bases and J by 11 bases, with 22 bases left in between. The CDR3: CASSPLWGLRVQYF. The DNA of the CDR3 is TGTGCCAGCAGCCCGTTGTGGGGCCTCAGGGTGCAGTACTTC.

This chain joins TRBV3-1 and TRBJ2-4; a weak D match, TRBD2 (5 bases). The J call may be in error: the DNA end matches TRBJ2-7 better. In germline, CDR1 is LGHDT, CDR2 YNNKEL (reference sequence). This CDR3 is 14 amino acids long. The CDR3 nucleotides read TGTGCCAGCAGCCAAGATCGGGGAACAAGCGAGCAGTACTTC. It specifies CASSQDRGTSEQYF.

The rearrangement uses TRBV28 and TRBJ2-5; D might be TRBD2 (7 bases). Germline V CDR1 and CDR2: MDHEN, SYDVKM. The germline V and J ends were trimmed by 7 bases and 3 bases, with 18 bases remaining between them. This CDR3 contains 15 residues. The CDR3 sequence is CASINGGRSEETQYF. For the CDR3, the DNA is TGTGCCAGCATTAACGGGGGGCGGTCTGAAGAGACCCAGTACTTC.

The rearrangement uses TRBV6-1 and TRBJ2-5; D may be TRBD2 (6 bases). Trimming stripped 5 bases from V and 4 bases from J, with 14 bases between. Germline CDR1 reads MNHNS; CDR2 reads SASEGT. The CDR3 length is 14 residues. The CDR3 coding sequence is TGTGCCAGCAGTCAATCCTGGGGGGTAGAGACCCAGTACTTC. It encodes CASSQSWGVETQYF.

V is TRBV27 and J is TRBJ2-7, with a possible D match to TRBD2 (6 bases). This CDR3 region has 13 residues. Trimming left V 5 bases short and J 6 bases short, with 14 bases between. CDR1 is MNHEY and CDR2 is SMNVEV in the germline V gene (reference sequence). The CDR3 region is CASSKLGEVEQYF. The CDR3 DNA follows: TGTGCCAGCAGTAAATTAGGGGAGGTCGAGCAGTACTTC.

The chain joins TRBV5-1 to TRBJ2-4, with D possibly TRBD2 on 5 matching bases. Trimming took 1 base from V and 8 from J, leaving 13 bases between them. This CDR3 spans 14 amino acids. Germline CDR1 SGHRS, CDR2 YFSETQ. The CDR3 sequence: CASSLSPGSDIQYF. CDR3 DNA sequence: TGCGCCAGCAGCTTGTCGCCGGGATCGGACATTCAGTACTTC.

The genes are TRBV20-1 and TRBJ2-5; possibly TRBD2 for D (6 bases). Germline CDR1 DFQATT, CDR2 SNEGSKA (reference sequence). V was trimmed by 0 bases and J by 4 bases, leaving 15 bases between them. The CDR3 has 15 residues. The DNA for the CDR3 is TGCAGTGCTAGAGATCCCCGGGGGAGTGGAGAGACCCAGTACTTC. Protein sequence: CSARDPRGSGETQYF.

This clonotype turned up a few times. A much bigger clone sits one base away, suggesting this may be a read error. This sequence joins TRBV12-3 or TRBV12-4 and TRBJ2-3; TRBD1 or TRBD2 may be the D gene (5 bases each). The CDR3 length is 13 residues. Trimming removed 6 bases at V and 2 bases at J, with 9 bases between. Here the CDR3 DNA reads TGTGCCAGCAGGCTGGGGACCACAGATACGCAGTATTTT. It specifies CASRLGTTDTQYF.

At least ten counts were recorded for this clonotype. Germline is not matched at one junction end, which may reflect a read error. The chain recombines TRBV12-3 or TRBV12-4 with TRBJ2-3; perhaps TRBD1 as D (8 bases). This CDR3 contains 14 residues. The CDR3 loop reads CASSFGGTGDAQYF. CDR3 nucleotides: TGTGCCAGCAGTTTCGGGGGGACAGGAGATGCGCAGTATTTT.

This clonotype was observed a handful of times. The rearrangement links TRBV30 to TRBJ2-7; 9 nucleotides line up with TRBD1. CDR3 length: 13 amino acids. The V gene's germline CDR1 is GTSNPN and CDR2 SVGIG (reference sequence). With V trimmed by 7 bases and J by 2 bases, 6 bases remained unmatched. CDR3 nucleotides: TGTGCCTCGACAGGACAGGGGCCCTACGAGCAGTACTTC. Protein product: CASTGQGPYEQYF.

The rearrangement joins TRBV7-2 to TRBJ2-5; 7 bases agree with TRBD2. Matching the DNA end better, TRBJ2-7 makes the J call doubtful. The CDR3 is 15 residues long. CDR1 and CDR2 from the germline V gene are SGHTA and FQGNSA. The CDR3 loop reads CASSPTRGSAYEQYF. CDR3 sequence (DNA): TGTGCCAGCAGCCCGACGCGCGGGAGTGCCTACGAGCAGTACTTC.

This clonotype was observed a handful of times. This rearrangement joins TRBV28 to TRBJ2-1; the match to TRBD2 covers 8 bases. The junction had 11 bases not matched to a gene; V was cut back by 10 bases and J by 6 bases. Germline V CDR1 and CDR2: MDHEN, SYDVKM. This CDR3 spans 14 amino acids. CDR3 loop: CATLGTRDGNEQFF. DNA of the CDR3: TGTGCCACCCTAGGGACTAGAGATGGCAATGAGCAGTTCTTC.

This clonotype has only a few counts. The chain recombines TRBV20-1 with TRBJ2-3; D is perhaps TRBD2 (6 bases). Germline V CDR1 and CDR2: DFQATT, SNEGSKA (reference sequence). V gave up 0 bases and J gave up 2 bases, with 15 bases separating them. The CDR3 extends over 16 amino acids. This CDR3 is CSARDYRDSSTDTQYF. The CDR3 DNA is TGCAGTGCTAGAGACTACCGGGACTCTTCCACAGATACGCAGTATTTT.

The chain couples TRBV7-2 to TRBJ2-1, with 9 bases aligning to TRBD1. CDR3 length equals 13 residues. CDR1 is SGHTA, CDR2 FQGNSA, per germline. With 6 bases clipped from V and 7 bases from J, the junction kept 4 bases outside the gene matches. CDR3 DNA sequence: TGTGCCAGCAGACAGGGACAGGGAAATGAGCAGTTCTTC. The encoded protein is CASRQGQGNEQFF.

The chain carries TRBV4-2 and TRBJ2-7; 9 bases match TRBD2. Near its end, the DNA agrees better with TRBJ2-5, so the J call may be wrong. The CDR3 runs to 16 residues. Germline CDR1 and CDR2: LGHNA and YNFKEQ. The chain's CDR3 is CASSQVERGAQETQYF. Written as DNA, the CDR3 is TGTGCCAGCAGCCAAGTCGAGCGGGGGGCCCAAGAGACCCAGTACTTC.

The chain uses TRBV6-2 or TRBV6-3 and TRBJ2-5; 12 nucleotides align to TRBD2. The CDR3 has 17 amino acids. Germline CDR1 and CDR2: MNHEY and SVGEGT. V lost 3 bases, J lost 2 bases, and 7 bases stayed unmatched. CDR3 bases: TGTGCCAGCAGTTATTCCCGACTAGCGGGGGAACAAGAGACCCAGTACTTC. It encodes CASSYSRLAGEQETQYF.

The V and J genes are TRBV7-2 and TRBJ2-5; 9 bases agree with TRBD1. TRBJ2-7 explains the end of the DNA better; the J call may be wrong. The CDR3 sequence is 15 residues long. CDR1 and CDR2 from the germline V gene are SGHTA and FQGNSA. The CDR3 loop reads CASSLWGTGRHEQYF. CDR3 in DNA: TGTGCCAGCAGCTTATGGGGGACAGGGAGGCACGAGCAGTACTTC.

Here the CDR3 reads CAISDTTIVGGYTF. The CDR3 coding sequence is TGTGCCATCAGTGATACAACGATAGTGGGTGGCTACACCTTC. The gene calls are TRBV10-3 and TRBJ1-2, with no clear D. The CDR3 contains 14 residues. In germline, CDR1 is ENHRY, CDR2 SYGVKD. Trimming took 3 bases from V and 7 from J, leaving 15 bases between them.

V gene TRBV20-1 combines with J gene TRBJ2-1; D is possibly TRBD2 (5 bases). The germline V gene has CDR1 DFQATT and CDR2 SNEGSKA (reference sequence). The CDR3 has 15 amino acids. Trimming stripped 3 bases from V and 3 bases from J, with 15 bases between. CDR3 coding DNA: TGCAGTGCTAGCCTTGGTGTAGCGCACTACAATGAGCAGTTCTTC. The encoded protein is CSASLGVAHYNEQFF.

The V gene is TRBV6-2 or TRBV6-3, the J gene TRBJ2-7, with TRBD2 matching over 13 bases. CDR3 length: 16 amino acids. V lost 2 bases and J lost 5; bases outside the gene matches: 6. The V gene's germline CDR1 is MNHEY and CDR2 SVGEGT. The CDR3, as DNA: TGTGCCAGCAGTTACCCCAGGACTAGCGGGAGAAACGAGCAGTACTTC. This encodes CASSYPRTSGRNEQYF.

J is TRBJ1-4 and V is TRBV7-2; 7 bases are shared with TRBD1. In germline, CDR1 is SGHTA, CDR2 FQGNSA. CDR3 length: 13 amino acids. The trim removed 2 bases at V and 8 bases at J, leaving 2 bases unmatched. CDR3 amino acids: CASSLTGEEKLFF. The CDR3 nucleotides are TGTGCCAGCAGCTTAACAGGGGAGGAAAAACTGTTTTTT. The entire variable domain, with the rest obtained from reference TRBV7-2 and TRBJ1-4, is as follows: GAGVSQSPSNKVTEKGKDVELRCDPISGHTALYWYRQSLGQGLEFLIYFQGNSAPDKSGLPSDRFSAERTGGSVSTLTIQRTQQEDSAVYLCASSLTGEEKLFFGSGTQLSVL.

V usage is TRBV6-1 and J usage is TRBJ2-7; D may be TRBD2 (5 bases). Germline V gives CDR1 MNHNS, CDR2 SASEGT. The CDR3 runs 15 residues. With 3 bases removed from V and 7 bases from J, the gap between germline ends came to 19 bases. The CDR3 region is CASSDPGNIYNEQYF. CDR3 nucleotide sequence: TGTGCCAGCAGTGACCCCGGGAACATCTACAATGAGCAGTACTTC.

The rearrangement uses TRBV7-2 and TRBJ2-3, with 8 bases lining up with TRBD2. The V segment lost 5 bases and the J segment 2 bases; nucleotides outside the gene matches: 12. CDR3 length: 17 amino acids. Germline assignment: CDR1 SGHTA and CDR2 FQGNSA. CDR3 in amino acids: CASSKGVRGGTTDTQYF. CDR3 DNA: TGTGCCAGCAGCAAAGGGGTCCGGGGGGGGACCACAGATACGCAGTATTTT.

Note on this clonotype: A much larger clone differs by one base, so this may be a read error. The gene calls are TRBV12-3 or TRBV12-4 and TRBJ2-3; 7 bases agree with TRBD1. This CDR3 is built from 15 residues. This CDR3 reads CASSFGTVGTDAQYF. In DNA form, the CDR3 reads TGTGCCAGCAGTTTTGGAACAGTGGGGACAGATGCGCAGTATTTT.

The gene calls are TRBV27 and TRBJ2-1, with no clear D. This CDR3 has 14 residues. Germline CDR1 and CDR2: MNHEY and SMNVEV (reference sequence). V was cut by 5 bases and J by 4 bases, with 12 bases left in between. The CDR3 bases are TGTGCCAGCAGTGCCGGGTTCCTTTACAATGAGCAGTTCTTC. Protein: CASSAGFLYNEQFF.